This TCR beta chain was identified during a study of shared clonotypes between healthy human individuals. Study overall: Each donor contributed plates that comprised three CD4 naive, three CD4 memory, two CD8 naive and one CD8 memory. Study results and limitations: Between several donors, naive CD4 clonotypes were shared at a level of about 5%. In this cohort, only blood was sampled, and tissue repertoires likely differ.

The CDR3 is 12 residues long. Trimming removed 7 bases at V and 2 bases at J, with 8 bases between. From germline, CDR1 is LNHDA and CDR2 SQIVND (reference sequence). Sequencing was performed with immunoSEQ multiplex PCR; in TCRdb, only in-frame clones are kept and a portion is missing. The table has under 2.5 million clones, 92% seen once; the top ten hold approximately 0.41%. Into CD45RA+ naive and CD45RA-negative memory subsets, the CD4+ cells were split. A note on this clone: Its antigen remains unknown.

This chain links TRBV19 with TRBJ1-1, with D unresolved. The receptor was isolated from a man in his late teens or twenties in good health. Some clones in this sample may be carry-over from other donors' samples. Sequenced input: naive CD4+ T cells from PBMCs. Subset described: CD45RA+ positively selected. This chain's CDR3 is CASMSRNTEAFF. As DNA, the CDR3 is TGTGCCAGTATGTCCAGAAACACTGAAGCTTTCTTT.